A selection of T cell receptor beta chains follows, all from one sample in a study of OX40 agonist ivuxolimab in advanced cancers. Libraries were prepared by immunoSEQ multiplex PCR; TCRdb keeps only in-frame clonotypes and omits some of them. The table has tens of thousands of clones, approximately 88% seen once. The sequences come from CD4+ or CD8+ T cells sorted from blood, collected in a trial of the OX40 agonist ivuxolimab. The receptor set was obtained from an adult with an advanced solid tumor such as melanoma, head and neck, liver or kidney cancer. Each CDR3 is given with its conserved first and last residue. The order of the fields is CDR3 protein, CDR3 DNA, V gene, D gene, J gene, clone size. D genes are given only for firm matches. Only part of the rows carry a size: once, few, many, or a class if the clone is expanded.

CASHAGQLTEAFF,TGTGCCAGCCATGCGGGGCAGCTCACTGAAGCTTTCTTT,TRBV27,NA,TRBJ1-1,NA
CASSVGHLYNEQFF,TGTGCCAGCAGTGTGGGACACCTATACAATGAGCAGTTCTTC,TRBV27,NA,TRBJ2-1,once
CATRGSGVEAFF,TGTGCCACTCGGGGTAGTGGAGTGGAAGCTTTCTTT,TRBV6-1,NA,TRBJ1-1,few
CASSVDGGNTEAFF,TGTGCCAGCAGCGTAGATGGGGGAAACACTGAAGCTTTCTTT,TRBV9,NA,TRBJ1-1,NA
CAWDTGTGGYEQYF,TGTGCCTGGGACACCGGGACAGGGGGCTACGAGCAGTACTTC,TRBV30,TRBD1,TRBJ2-7,NA
CASSASGPNYNEQFF,TGTGCCAGCAGCGCTAGCGGGCCCAACTACAATGAGCAGTTCTTC,TRBV9,TRBD2,TRBJ2-1,NA
CATSRAPFGTNTGELFF,TGTGCCACCAGCAGAGCGCCCTTCGGGACGAACACCGGGGAGCTGTTTTTT,TRBV15,NA,TRBJ2-2,NA
CSVVGTGTSYEQYF,TGCAGCGTTGTGGGGACAGGAACATCCTACGAGCAGTACTTC,TRBV29-1,TRBD1,TRBJ2-7,NA
CASSHPGEGELFF,TGCGCCAGCAGCCACCCCGGGGAAGGGGAGCTGTTTTTT,TRBV4-1,NA,TRBJ2-2,NA
CASSLEEAGPSYGYTF,TGTGCCAGCAGCTTGGAAGAGGCAGGGCCCTCTTATGGCTACACCTTC,TRBV5-5,NA,TRBJ1-2,NA
CASRTQTSGEQYF,TGCGCCAGCAGAACCCAAACTAGCGGCGAGCAGTACTTC,TRBV5-1,TRBD2,TRBJ2-7,NA
CASSMGGELFF,TGTGCCAGCAGTATGGGCGGGGAGCTGTTTTTT,TRBV28,NA,TRBJ2-2,NA
CASSVGTTDTQYF,TGTGCCAGCAGCGTAGGCACCACAGATACGCAGTATTTT,TRBV9,NA,TRBJ2-3,NA
CASSSPTVFSKGDTGELFF,TGTGCCAGCAGCTCTCCCACGGTATTCTCGAAAGGGGACACCGGGGAGCTGTTTTTT,TRBV7-9,NA,TRBJ2-2,NA
CASSLGPGELFF,TGTGCCAGCAGCTTAGGTCCCGGGGAGCTGTTTTTT,TRBV7-9,NA,TRBJ2-2,NA